Following are 22 T cell receptor beta chains from one sample sequenced in a study of blood T cell repertoires in COVID-19. The method was immunoSEQ multiplex PCR; TCRdb's version includes in-frame clones alone and lacks a portion of them. Of more than 250,000 clones listed, 92% are singletons. What was sequenced was PBMCs or T cells enriched from blood (not recorded which). Receptors originate from a woman in her twenties or thirties who had recovered from COVID-19.

The chain recombines TRBV27 with TRBJ1-6; 7 bases map to TRBD1. The CDR3 spans 16 residues. Germline V CDR1 and CDR2: MNHEY, SMNVEV (reference sequence). The trim removed 6 bases at V and 8 bases at J, leaving 13 bases unmatched. The DNA for the CDR3 is TGTGCCAGCAGCCTCAGATTCGGGACAGCACATTCACCCCTCCACTTT. Its translation: CASSLRFGTAHSPLHF.

The chain recombines TRBV28 with TRBJ2-7; D is ambiguous. CDR3 length: 14 residues. Trimming stripped 1 base from V and 2 bases from J, with 9 bases between. Germline V gives CDR1 MDHEN, CDR2 SYDVKM. The CDR3 bases are TGTGCCAGCAGTTTATTCAGGTCCCCCTACGAGCAGTACTTC. This gives the protein CASSLFRSPYEQYF.

The CDR3 DNA follows: TGTGCCAGCAGTCCGACGCGGGCCGGAAATGGCTACACCTTC. Its protein is CASSPTRAGNGYTF. This chain joins TRBV28 and TRBJ1-2; the D is unclear. Germline lookup yields CDR1 MDHEN and CDR2 SYDVKM. V was shortened by 5 bases and J by 6 bases, with 16 bases between the two germline ends. CDR3 length: 14 amino acids.

V gene TRBV14 combines with J gene TRBJ2-1, with TRBD2 matching over 10 bases. The CDR3 spans 17 residues. Germline lookup yields CDR1 SGHDN and CDR2 FVKESK. J lost 7 bases, V lost 4 bases, and 13 bases had no gene match. CDR3 residues: CASSPSRLKLAGNEQFF. DNA for the CDR3: TGTGCCAGCAGCCCCTCTCGTTTGAAACTAGCGGGGAATGAGCAGTTCTTC.

The rearrangement links TRBV28 to TRBJ1-6; 9 bases are shared with TRBD1. The CDR3 has 14 residues. CDR1 is MDHEN, CDR2 SYDVKM, per germline. V trimming: 5 bases; J trimming: 9 bases; junction bases outside the gene matches: 5. The CDR3 sequence: CASSRTGEPSPLHF. CDR3 nucleotide sequence: TGTGCCAGCAGTAGGACAGGGGAACCTTCACCCCTCCACTTT.

The chain recombines TRBV4-1 with TRBJ2-1, with a possible D match to TRBD1 (5 bases). The CDR3 totals 13 residues. The V gene's germline CDR1 is MGHRA and CDR2 YSYEKL. Trimming took off 4 bases at V and 5 bases at J, with 9 bases between the two ends. This CDR3 reads CASSPQGNNEQFF. CDR3 sequence (DNA): TGCGCCAGCAGCCCCCAGGGAAACAATGAGCAGTTCTTC.

The chain employs TRBV27 and TRBJ1-4, with D uncertain. Trimming removed 1 base at V and 2 bases at J, with 8 bases between. This CDR3 has 15 amino acids. Germline-derived CDR1 and CDR2 are MNHEY and SMNVEV (reference sequence). The CDR3 spells CASSLYGSTNEKLFF. In nucleotides, the CDR3 is TGTGCCAGCAGTTTATACGGGTCTACTAATGAAAAACTGTTTTTT.

The chain links TRBV24-1 to TRBJ2-1, with D tentatively TRBD1 (6 bases). There are 14 residues in the CDR3. Germline V gives CDR1 KGHDR, CDR2 SFDVKD. V lost 1 base, J lost 8 bases, and 11 bases lay in between. The CDR3 nucleotides read TGTGCCACCAGTGATTTTAACAGGGACGATGAGCAGTTCTTC. Translated: CATSDFNRDDEQFF.

The rearrangement links TRBV19 to TRBJ2-2; 7 bases agree with TRBD1. CDR1 and CDR2 from the germline V gene are LNHDA and SQIVND (reference sequence). The ends lost 6 bases at V and 2 bases at J; junction bases unmatched: 6. The CDR3 contains 15 residues. The CDR3 here is CASRKDRVNTGELFF. CDR3 sequence (DNA): TGTGCCAGTAGAAAAGACAGGGTTAACACCGGGGAGCTGTTTTTT.

The chain recombines TRBV5-8 with TRBJ1-3; TRBD1 matches at 7 bases. V was pared by 4 bases and J by 4 bases, with 11 bases of the junction left unmatched. CDR1 SGHTS and CDR2 YDEGEE come from the germline V gene. The CDR3 totals 16 residues. The CDR3 DNA reads as TGTGCCAGCAGCCCCTCGGGACAGTCCCTGGGAAACACCATATATTTT. Its translation is CASSPSGQSLGNTIYF.

The genes are TRBV6-2 or TRBV6-3 and TRBJ1-2; D remains unclear. The V end lost 0 bases, the J end lost 5 bases, and 13 bases lay between the germline ends. The CDR3 covers 15 residues. CDR1 and CDR2 from the germline V gene are MNHEY and SVGEGT. The CDR3 reads CASSYSMFGVYGYTF. DNA of the CDR3: TGTGCCAGCAGTTACTCGATGTTCGGGGTTTATGGCTACACCTTC.

The chain has TRBV3-1 (or the pseudogene TRBV3-2) and TRBJ2-1, with a weak D call TRBD2 (6 bases). Germline loops: CDR1 LGHDT, CDR2 YNNKEL (reference sequence). V lost 3 bases and J lost 8, with 23 bases in between. This CDR3 has 17 amino acids. The CDR3 sequence is CASSHLWGEAAADEQFF. As DNA, the CDR3 is TGTGCCAGCAGCCACTTATGGGGGGAGGCTGCAGCCGATGAGCAGTTCTTC.

V and J are TRBV12-1 and TRBJ2-3; the tabulated D call, TRBD2, remains unverified against the DNA. TRBV12-1 is a documented pseudogene. This CDR3 is built from 16 residues. The chain's CDR3 is CASTPPAGGLTHTQYF. The CDR3 DNA sequence: TGTGCCAGCACCCCCCCAGCGGGAGGCCTTACCCATACGCAGTATTTT.

The gene calls are TRBV25-1 and TRBJ2-7; D may be TRBD1 (6 bases). The CDR3 covers 16 residues. In germline, CDR1 is MGHDK, CDR2 SYGVNS. Trimming left V 3 bases short and J 1 base short, with 16 bases between. CDR3 sequence reads: CASSDPGTPASYEQYF. CDR3 DNA: TGTGCCAGCAGTGATCCAGGGACACCCGCTTCCTACGAGCAGTACTTC.

In this sample, this clone turned up a few times. J is TRBJ1-2 and V is TRBV6-2 or TRBV6-3, with TRBD1 matching 7 bases. J was trimmed by 6 bases and V by 2 bases; bases with no gene match: 15. In germline, CDR1 is MNHEY, CDR2 SVGEGT. The CDR3 loop spans 17 amino acids. The CDR3 spells CASSYGDDGTALDGYTF. DNA for the CDR3: TGTGCCAGCAGTTACGGAGACGACGGGACAGCCCTAGATGGCTACACCTTC.

The chain carries TRBV5-4 and TRBJ2-2, with D uncertain. This CDR3 spans 15 amino acids. Per the germline V gene, CDR1 is SGHNT and CDR2 is YYREEE (reference sequence). V was trimmed by 0 bases and J by 6 bases, leaving 12 bases between them. CDR3 sequence reads: CASSLDSRPAGELFF. DNA of the CDR3: TGTGCCAGCAGCTTGGATAGCCGACCTGCCGGGGAGCTGTTTTTT.

The V gene is TRBV7-3, the J gene TRBJ2-1; 7 positions agree with TRBD2. Germline trimming cut 4 bases from V and 5 bases from J; bases unmatched to any gene: 2. Looked up from germline, CDR1 is SGHTA and CDR2 is FQGTGA. The CDR3 extends over 13 amino acids. CDR3 region: CASSWGGDNEQFF. CDR3 nucleotides: TGTGCCAGCAGCTGGGGAGGGGACAATGAGCAGTTCTTC.

The J gene is TRBJ2-2, the V gene TRBV5-6; the D gene is possibly TRBD1 (6 bases). The CDR3 length is 14 residues. In germline, CDR1 is SGHDT, CDR2 YYEEEE. V was clipped by 4 bases and J by 0 bases, with 7 bases between them. CDR3 nucleotide sequence: TGTGCCAGCAGCCGGGACACGAACACCGGGGAGCTGTTTTTT. Residues: CASSRDTNTGELFF.

The J gene is TRBJ1-2, the V gene TRBV2; D might be TRBD1 (5 bases). The CDR3 sequence is 12 residues long. CDR1 and CDR2 (germline): SNHLY, FYNNEI. V was cut by 6 bases and J by 2 bases, with 7 bases left in between. The CDR3, as DNA: TGTGCCAGCAGCCAGGGAAACTATGGCTACACCTTC. Translated: CASSQGNYGYTF.

The V call is TRBV7-2, the J call TRBJ2-7; 10 bases agree with TRBD2. V gave up 6 bases and J gave up 3 bases; unmatched junction bases: 5. Germline V lookup: CDR1 SGHTA, CDR2 FQGNSA. The CDR3 runs to 14 residues. CDR3 region: CASRRTSGIYEQYF. Here the CDR3 DNA reads TGTGCCAGCAGGCGGACTAGCGGAATCTACGAGCAGTACTTC.

The rearrangement joins TRBV5-4 to TRBJ2-1; 13 bases match TRBD2. Germline assignment: CDR1 SGHNT and CDR2 YYREEE (reference sequence). J was trimmed by 6 bases and V by 2 bases; bases with no gene match: 8. The CDR3 covers 17 residues. CDR3 loop: CASSFRGLAGETNEQFF. CDR3 DNA: TGTGCCAGCAGCTTTAGAGGACTAGCGGGGGAAACCAATGAGCAGTTCTTC.

This clone was detected ten times or more. The rearrangement joins TRBV6-6 to TRBJ1-2; TRBD1 is a possible D gene (5 bases). Germline CDR1 reads MNHNY; CDR2 reads SVGAGI (reference sequence). The CDR3 totals 16 residues. V was shortened by 7 bases and J by 4 bases, with 22 bases between the two germline ends. The CDR3 region is CASIPGGTFLTYGYTF. CDR3 bases: TGTGCCAGCATCCCCGGAGGGACTTTCCTAACCTATGGCTACACCTTC.